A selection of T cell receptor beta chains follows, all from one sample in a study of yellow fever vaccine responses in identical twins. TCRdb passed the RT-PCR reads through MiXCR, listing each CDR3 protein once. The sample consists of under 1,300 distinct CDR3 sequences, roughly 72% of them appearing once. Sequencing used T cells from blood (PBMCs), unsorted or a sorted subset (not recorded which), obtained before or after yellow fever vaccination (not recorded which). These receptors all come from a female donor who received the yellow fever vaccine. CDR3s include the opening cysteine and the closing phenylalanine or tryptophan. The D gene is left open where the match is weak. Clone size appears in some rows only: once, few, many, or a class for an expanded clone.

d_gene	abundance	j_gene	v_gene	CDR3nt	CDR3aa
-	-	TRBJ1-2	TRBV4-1	TGCGCCAGCAGCCAACAGGGGAACTATGGCTACACCTTC	CASSQQGNYGYTF
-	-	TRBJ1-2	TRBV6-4	TGTGCCAGCAGTCCCTCGATCCAGTACTATGGCTACACCTTC	CASSPSIQYYGYTF
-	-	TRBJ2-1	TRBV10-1	TGCGCCAGCATCCTCCATACTCTAGCAATCTCCTACAATGAGCAGTTCTTC	CASILHTLAISYNEQFF
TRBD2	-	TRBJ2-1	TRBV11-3	TGTGCCAGCAGCGCGGGACTAGCTGGGTTCAATGAGCAGTTCTTC	CASSAGLAGFNEQFF
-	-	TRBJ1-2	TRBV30	TGTGCCTGGAGTACTACAGGACTGAACTATGGCTACACCTTC	CAWSTTGLNYGYTF
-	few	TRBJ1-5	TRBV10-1	TGCGCCAGCAGTGATGTCCTGTATAGCAATCAGCCCCAGCATTTT	CASSDVLYSNQPQHF
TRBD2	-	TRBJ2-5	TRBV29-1	TGCAGCGTTTCGACTAGCGGCCAAGAGACCCAGTACTTC	CSVSTSGQETQYF
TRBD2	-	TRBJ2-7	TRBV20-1	TGCAGTGCTAGAGATGTAGCGGGAGGGCCGGCATACGAGCAGTACTTC	CSARDVAGGPAYEQYF
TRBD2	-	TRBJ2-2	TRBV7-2	TGTGCCAGCAGCAGGACTAGCGGAGCGAACACCGGGGAGCTGTTTTTT	CASSRTSGANTGELFF
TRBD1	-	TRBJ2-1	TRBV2	TGTGCCAGCAGTGCACAGGGGGCCTACAATGAGCAGTTCTTC	CASSAQGAYNEQFF
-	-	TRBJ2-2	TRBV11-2	TGTGCCAGCCTCCCCCCGAACACCGGGGAGCTGTTTTTT	CASLPPNTGELFF
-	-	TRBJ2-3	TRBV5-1	TGCGCCAGCAGCTCGGAACTAGGGGTTTTGCCAGATACGCAGTATTTT	CASSSELGVLPDTQYF
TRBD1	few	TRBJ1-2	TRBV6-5	TGTGCCAGCAGTTACTCAATTCAGGGGGCAAACTATGGCTACACCTTC	CASSYSIQGANYGYTF
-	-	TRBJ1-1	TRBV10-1	TGCGCCAGCAGTGAGGTGGGGGTAAGTACTGAAGCTTTCTTT	CASSEVGVSTEAFF
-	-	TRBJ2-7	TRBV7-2	TGTGCCAGCAGCTCGGGACACGGCTCCTACGAGCAGTACTTC	CASSSGHGSYEQYF
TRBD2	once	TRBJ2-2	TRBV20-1	TGCAGTGCTAGAGAACTAGCGGGAGCAACCGGGGAGCTGTTTTTT	CSARELAGATGELFF
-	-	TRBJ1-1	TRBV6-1	TGTGCCAGCAGCAACCTGGGCGGGACTATCGGTTTCTTT	CASSNLGGTIGFF
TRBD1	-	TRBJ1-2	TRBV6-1	TGTGCCAGCAGGATGCAGGGGGCGGTTGGCTACACCTTC	CASRMQGAVGYTF
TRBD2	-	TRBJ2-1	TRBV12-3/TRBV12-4	TGTGCCAGCAGTTTAGTAGCGGGAGTAGAGCAGTTCTTC	CASSLVAGVEQFF
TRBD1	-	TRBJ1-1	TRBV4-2	TGTGCCAGCAGCCTCCCGACAGGGGGGAACACTGAAGCTTTCTTT	CASSLPTGGNTEAFF
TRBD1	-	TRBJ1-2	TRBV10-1	TGCGCCAGCAGTGCCGGGACAGGGTATGGCTACACCTTC	CASSAGTGYGYTF
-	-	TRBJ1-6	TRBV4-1	TGCGCCAGCAGCCAGGCGAGGGGGACCCTTAATTCACCCCTCCACTTT	CASSQARGTLNSPLHF
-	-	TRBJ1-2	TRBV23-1	TGCGCCAGCAGCCCCTGTATATGTGCAGGGGCCCCAGCTAACTATGGCTACACCTTC	CASSPCICAGAPANYGYTF
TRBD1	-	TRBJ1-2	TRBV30	TGTGCCTGGAGACAGGGGGCAGGTTATGGCTACACCTTC	CAWRQGAGYGYTF
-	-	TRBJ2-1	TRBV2	TGTGCCAGCAGGGAGGGGGGTAGCTCCTACAATGAGCAGTTCTTC	CASREGGSSYNEQFF
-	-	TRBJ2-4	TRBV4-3	TGCGCCAGCAGCCAAGGGGGCTTTGAAAACATTCAGTACTTC	CASSQGGFENIQYF
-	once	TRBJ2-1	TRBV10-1	TGCGCCGGAAGACTACGCCTCGGTGAGCAGTTCTTC	CAGRLRLGEQFF
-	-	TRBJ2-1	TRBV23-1	TGCGCCAGCAGTCAATCATGGACAGTTTACAATGAGCAGTTCTTC	CASSQSWTVYNEQFF